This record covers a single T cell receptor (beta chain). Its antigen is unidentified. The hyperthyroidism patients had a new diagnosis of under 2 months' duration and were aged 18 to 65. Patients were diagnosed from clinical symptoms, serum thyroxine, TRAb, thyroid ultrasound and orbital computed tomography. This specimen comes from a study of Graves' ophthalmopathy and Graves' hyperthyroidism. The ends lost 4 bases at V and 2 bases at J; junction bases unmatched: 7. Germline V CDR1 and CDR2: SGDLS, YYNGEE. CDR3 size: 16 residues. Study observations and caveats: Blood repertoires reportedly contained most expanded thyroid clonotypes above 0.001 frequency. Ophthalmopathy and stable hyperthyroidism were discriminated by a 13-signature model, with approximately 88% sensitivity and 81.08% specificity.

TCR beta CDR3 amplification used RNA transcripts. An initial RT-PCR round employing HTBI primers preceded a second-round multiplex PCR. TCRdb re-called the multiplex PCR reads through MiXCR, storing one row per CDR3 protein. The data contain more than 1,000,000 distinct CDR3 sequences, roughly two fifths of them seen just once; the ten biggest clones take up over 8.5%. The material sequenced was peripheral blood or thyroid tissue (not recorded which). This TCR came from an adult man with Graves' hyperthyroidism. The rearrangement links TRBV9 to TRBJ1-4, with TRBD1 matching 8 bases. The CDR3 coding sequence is TGTGCCAGCAGCTCAGACAGGGGATTGACTAATGAAAAACTGTTTTTT. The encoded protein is CASSSDRGLTNEKLFF.